This entry is about one T cell receptor beta chain. With 6 bases removed from V and 0 bases from J, the gap between germline ends came to 7 bases. The V gene's germline CDR1 is SNHLY and CDR2 FYNNEI. CDR3 size: 13 residues. Enrollment of patients from Seattle took place during active infection, with longitudinal follow-up. This specimen comes from a study of blood T cell repertoires in COVID-19. At the level of the study: Sites in the United States, Italy and Spain provided acute and convalescent COVID-19 samples. T cells, B-cell-depleted T cells, or PBMCs provided the cDNA or gDNA that served as material.

Authors' analysis steps: Amplification with reference gene primers provided the estimates of nucleated cell counts. Assay used: immunoSEQ multiplex PCR; TCRdb lists only in-frame clones, some missing. The DNA was the basis for D and trimming; V, J and clone size are from that table. The profile shows some 400,000 clones, about 90% of them singletons. The chain is built from TRBV2 and TRBJ2-3; D gene uncertain. Sequencing used peripheral blood. This TCR derives from a woman aged 60-75 years with COVID-19, enrolled during active disease. The CDR3 reads CASRQSSTDTQYF. The CDR3 DNA reads TGTGCCAGCAGACAAAGTAGCACAGATACGCAGTATTTT.